This T cell receptor (beta chain) originates from a study of OX40 agonist ivuxolimab in advanced cancers. About the research overall: Dose-escalation patients' cancers were hepatocellular carcinoma, melanoma, renal cell or head and neck cancer. General study points: By week 6 at 0.1 to 3.0 mg/kg, blood CD4+ and CD8+ T cells had expanded clonally. CD8+ T cells averaged more expanded clones than CD4+.

Trimming cost V 6 bases and J 0 bases; bases outside gene matches: 14. In germline, CDR1 is SGHAT, CDR2 FQNNGV. The CDR3 sequence is 19 residues long. With respect to this clone: The antigen is not known.

Sequenced by immunoSEQ multiplex PCR; TCRdb stores in-frame clones only, minus some. The sample comprises some 51,000 clones, 60% to 80% of which are singletons, and 2% to 2.5% rests with the top ten. Autoimmune disease history or systemic immunosuppression barred patients. This TCR came from an adult with an advanced solid tumor such as melanoma, head and neck, liver or kidney cancer. The specimen comprised CD4+ or CD8+ T cells sorted from blood, sampled in a trial of the OX40 agonist ivuxolimab. The chain has TRBV11-2 and TRBJ2-6; 7 nucleotides match TRBD1. This chain's CDR3 is CASSQRGRGTTSGANVLTF. CDR3 sequence (DNA): TGTGCCAGCAGTCAAAGGGGCAGGGGGACGACCTCTGGGGCCAACGTCCTGACTTTC.